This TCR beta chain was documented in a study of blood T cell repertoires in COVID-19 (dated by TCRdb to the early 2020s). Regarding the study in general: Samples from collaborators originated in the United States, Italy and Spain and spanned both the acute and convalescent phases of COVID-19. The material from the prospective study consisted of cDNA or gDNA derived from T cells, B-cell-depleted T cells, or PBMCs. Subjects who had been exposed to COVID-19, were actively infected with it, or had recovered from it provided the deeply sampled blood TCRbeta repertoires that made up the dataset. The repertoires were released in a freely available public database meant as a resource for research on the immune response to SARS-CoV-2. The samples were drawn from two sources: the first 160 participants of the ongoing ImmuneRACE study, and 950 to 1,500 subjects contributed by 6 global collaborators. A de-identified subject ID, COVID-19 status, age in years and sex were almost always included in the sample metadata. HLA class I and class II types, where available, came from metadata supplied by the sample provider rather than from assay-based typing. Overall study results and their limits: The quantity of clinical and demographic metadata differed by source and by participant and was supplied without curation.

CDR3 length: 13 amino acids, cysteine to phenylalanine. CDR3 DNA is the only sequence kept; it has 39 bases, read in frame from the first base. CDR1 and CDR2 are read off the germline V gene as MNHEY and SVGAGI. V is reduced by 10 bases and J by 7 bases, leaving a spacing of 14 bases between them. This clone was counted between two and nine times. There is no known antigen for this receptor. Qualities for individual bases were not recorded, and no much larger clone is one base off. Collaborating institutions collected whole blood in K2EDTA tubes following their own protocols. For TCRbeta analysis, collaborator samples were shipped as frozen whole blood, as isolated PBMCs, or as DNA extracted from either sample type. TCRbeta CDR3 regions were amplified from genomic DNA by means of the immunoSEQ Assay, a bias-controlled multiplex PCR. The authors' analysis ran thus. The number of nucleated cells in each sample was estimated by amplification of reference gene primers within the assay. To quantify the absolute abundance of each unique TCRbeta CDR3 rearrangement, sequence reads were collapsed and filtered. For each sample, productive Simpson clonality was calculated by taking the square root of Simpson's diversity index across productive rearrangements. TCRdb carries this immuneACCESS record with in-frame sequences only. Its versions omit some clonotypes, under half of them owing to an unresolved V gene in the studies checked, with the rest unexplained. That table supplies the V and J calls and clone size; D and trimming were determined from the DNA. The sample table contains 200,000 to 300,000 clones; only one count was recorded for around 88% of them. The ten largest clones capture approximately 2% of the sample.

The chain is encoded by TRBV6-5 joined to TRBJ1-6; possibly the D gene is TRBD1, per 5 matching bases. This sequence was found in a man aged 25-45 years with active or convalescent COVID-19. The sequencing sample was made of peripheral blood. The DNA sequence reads TGTGCCACCCCGTCGGGGGGGAATTCACCCCTCCACTTT. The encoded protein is CATPSGGNSPLHF.